This paragraph reports one TCR beta chain. This sample was included in a study of blood T cell repertoires in COVID-19. As for the study in general: Collection of acute and convalescent COVID-19 samples took place in the United States, Italy and Spain.

Sequencing used immunoSEQ multiplex PCR; TCRdb keeps in-frame clones, though not all of them. This table has 100,000 or so clones, approximately 91% appearing once. Germline V gene sequence: CDR1 LGHDT, CDR2 YNNKEL (reference sequence). The CDR3 covers 14 residues. Trimming stripped 6 bases from V and 1 base from J, with 12 bases between. The TCR originated in a man in his fifties with acute or convalescent COVID-19. Input material: peripheral blood. This sequence joins TRBV3-1 (or the pseudogene TRBV3-2) and TRBJ2-5; tentatively, D is TRBD2 (6 bases). The CDR3 reads CASRPGGPQETQYF. CDR3 bases: TGTGCCAGCAGGCCCGGGGGACCCCAAGAGACCCAGTACTTC.